This T cell receptor (beta chain) was identified in a study of HIV-infected children after antiretroviral therapy interruption. About the research overall: Four children interrupted treatment; four stayed on continuous treatment. EBV and CMV exposure was recorded in most children. Continuous-treatment samples came from weeks 0, 48 and 150.

RNA-based 3' RACE libraries used unique molecular identifiers. TCRdb reprocessed the 3' RACE reads via MiXCR and lists one record per CDR3 protein. In the table there are roughly 3,700 distinct CDR3 sequences, about 5% of which are singletons. V lost 7 bases, J lost 3 bases, and 16 bases lay in between. The germline V gene encodes CDR1 SGHAT and CDR2 FQNNGV. The CDR3 spans 14 residues. As for treatment: PENTA 11 planned treatment interruption arm or continuous ART arm. This clonotype was seen ten or more times. The material was CD45RO+ CD8+ T cells from PBMCs, pooled from several time points, obtained from a donor given antiretroviral therapy, either interrupted or continuous. Noted subset: memory CD8+ CD45RO+ CD45RA- T cells. The TCR sequence derives from a pool of human donors with HIV. The gene calls are TRBV11-2 and TRBJ2-7, with D maybe TRBD2 (6 bases). The CDR3 DNA reads as TGTGCCAGCACGCGTCCGGGACTCTTCTACGAGCAGTACTTC. Amino acids: CASTRPGLFYEQYF.